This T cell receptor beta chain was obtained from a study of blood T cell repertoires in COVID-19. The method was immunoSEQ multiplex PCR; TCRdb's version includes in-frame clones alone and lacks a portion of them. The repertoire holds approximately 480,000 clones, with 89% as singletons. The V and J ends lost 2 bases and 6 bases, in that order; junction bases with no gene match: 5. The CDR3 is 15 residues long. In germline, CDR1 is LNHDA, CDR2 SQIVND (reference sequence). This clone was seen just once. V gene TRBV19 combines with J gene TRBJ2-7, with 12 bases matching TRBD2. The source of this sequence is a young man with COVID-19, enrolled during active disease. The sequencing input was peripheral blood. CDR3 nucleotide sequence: TGTGCCAGTAGTATAAGGACTAGCGGGATTCGCGAGCAGTACTTC. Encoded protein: CASSIRTSGIREQYF.